This TCR beta chain was captured in a study of cytomegalovirus exposure and HLA in healthy donors. Study conclusions and caveats: A later analysis associated about 18,000 TCR beta sequences with HLA alleles at a 0.05 false discovery rate. TCR beta V- and J-gene trimming, according to a later analysis, was linked to a missense DCLRE1C variant.

Only one count was recorded for this clone. Its antigen is not known. Primers included in the PCR were 60 Vbeta and 13 Jbeta primers. The assay was immunoSEQ multiplex PCR, and TCRdb's table has in-frame clones only and misses some. This table has 50,000 to 70,000 clones, 75% to 85% appearing once. This receptor was obtained from a male donor in good health and CMV-seronegative. The specimen sequenced was PBMCs.

The CDR3 DNA sequence: TGTGCCAGCCGCTGGGACAGGGGCGGTACTGAAGCTTTCTTT. Translation gives CASRWDRGGTEAFF. The chain joins TRBV27 to TRBJ1-1; TRBD1 matches 10 bases. The trim removed 8 bases at V and 5 bases at J, leaving 8 bases unmatched. CDR1 and CDR2 (germline): MNHEY, SMNVEV (reference sequence). This CDR3 is built from 14 residues.